The 25 T cell receptor beta chains below all came from one sample that was sequenced in a study of naive and memory T cell subsets. An oligonucleotide containing a UMI was ligated to the 3' end of TCR cDNA. Amplification of ligated cDNA took four PCR rounds with SP2 and nested alpha and beta constant primers. TCRdb called the 5' RACE reads again in MiXCR, with one record for every CDR3 protein. The table records 56,000 or so distinct CDR3 sequences, 7.6% of them present only once. All receptors come from a female donor in good health.

This clonotype was observed a handful of times. The chain is built from TRBV29-1 and TRBJ2-3; the match to TRBD1 covers 10 bases. The CDR3 covers 16 residues. V shed 6 bases and J 6 bases; nucleotides not matched to a gene: 15. CDR1 is SQVTM and CDR2 is ANQGSEA in the germline V gene. The CDR3 here is CSVETGWDRGFDTQYF. CDR3 in DNA: TGCAGCGTCGAAACAGGGTGGGACAGGGGATTCGATACGCAGTATTTT.

A few counts support this clonotype. At one boundary the junction diverges from the germline segment, which might be a read error. The J gene is TRBJ2-4, the V gene TRBV7-3, with 7 positions matching TRBD1. The germline CDR1 and CDR2 sequences are SGHTA and FQGTGA. The CDR3 length is 13 residues. The CDR3 loop reads CASSLTGVNIQYF. CDR3 bases: TGTGCCAGCAGCCTAACAGGGGTGAACATTCAGTACTTC.

This clonotype was detected many times. The chain is built from TRBV6-2 or TRBV6-3 and TRBJ1-2; 7 nucleotides align to TRBD1. The CDR3 spans 14 residues. V trimming: 6 bases; J trimming: 3 bases; junction bases outside the gene matches: 7. Looked up from germline, CDR1 is MNHEY and CDR2 is SVGEGT. The CDR3 here is CASRTPGQYYGYTF. The CDR3 DNA reads as TGTGCCAGCAGAACCCCGGGACAGTACTATGGCTACACCTTC.

CDR3 in amino acids: CASSDPGGPGYEQYF. CDR3 nucleotide sequence: TGTGCCAGTAGTGATCCGGGGGGGCCTGGCTACGAGCAGTACTTC. The chain couples TRBV19 to TRBJ2-7; 8 nucleotides agree with TRBD2. The junction had 9 bases not matched to a gene; V was cut back by 5 bases and J by 3 bases. This CDR3 has 15 amino acids. Germline V CDR1 and CDR2: LNHDA, SQIVND (reference sequence). The variable domain in full, completed from reference TRBV19 and TRBJ2-7, reads DGGITQSPKYLFRKEGQNVTLSCEQNLNHDAMYWYRQDPGQGLRLIYYSQIVNDFQKGDIAEGYSVSREKKESFPLTVTSAQKNPTAFYLCASSDPGGPGYEQYFGPGTRLTVT.

The sample holds a few counts of this clonotype. The chain combines TRBV28 with TRBJ1-5; D unresolved. The V gene's germline CDR1 is MDHEN and CDR2 SYDVKM. The CDR3 covers 16 residues. Between the trimmed V and J ends, which lost 3 bases and 0 bases, there was a span of 12 bases. CDR3 sequence: CASSFPRRASNQPQHF. The DNA of the CDR3 is TGTGCCAGCAGTTTCCCCAGGAGGGCTAGCAATCAGCCCCAGCATTTT.

This clonotype was observed many times. The chain recombines TRBV7-2 with TRBJ2-1; TRBD2 aligns across 8 bases. The length of the CDR3 is 15 residues. Germline loops: CDR1 SGHTA, CDR2 FQGNSA. V was clipped by 5 bases and J by 7 bases; unmatched bases: 10. DNA of the CDR3: TGTGCCAGCAGCGCAGCGGGGGCCTTTTGGAATGAGCAGTTCTTC. It yields the protein CASSAAGAFWNEQFF.

This clonotype was recorded at least ten times. This chain uses TRBV11-2 with TRBJ2-1; TRBD2 matches at 9 bases. The J segment lost 7 bases and the V segment lost 4 bases, leaving 2 bases of the junction unmatched. The CDR3 is 13 residues long. Germline V CDR1 and CDR2: SGHAT, FQNNGV. The CDR3, as DNA: TGTGCCAGCAGCTCAGGACTAGCGAATGAGCAGTTCTTC. Its protein product is CASSSGLANEQFF.

This rearrangement joins TRBV7-9 to TRBJ2-5; D gene unclear. This CDR3 contains 14 residues. Per germline, CDR1 SEHNR and CDR2 FQNEAQ (reference sequence). The ends were cut back, 5 bases at V and 0 bases at J, with 10 bases in the middle. The chain's CDR3 is CASSPERYQETQYF. The CDR3 nucleotides are TGTGCCAGCAGCCCGGAAAGGTACCAAGAGACCCAGTACTTC.

The V gene is TRBV6-2 or TRBV6-3, the J gene TRBJ2-5, with 14 bases matching TRBD2. The germline gives CDR1 MNHEY, CDR2 SVGEGT. The CDR3 runs to 16 residues. Germline trimming cut 6 bases from V and 3 bases from J; bases unmatched to any gene: 6. This CDR3 is CASSSGTSGGEETQYF. DNA for the CDR3: TGTGCCAGCAGCTCCGGGACTAGCGGGGGCGAAGAGACCCAGTACTTC.

Turning to this clonotype: A much bigger clone sits one base away, suggesting this may be a read error. The chain carries TRBV2 and TRBJ2-7; D gene ambiguous. From germline, CDR1 is SNHLY and CDR2 FYNNEI. This CDR3 spans 9 amino acids. This CDR3 is CARPPERYF. CDR3 coding DNA: TGTGCCCGACCCCCCGAGCGGTACTTC.

The rearrangement uses TRBV7-9 and TRBJ1-3, with D hard to call. The V end lost 6 bases, the J end lost 4 bases, and 19 bases lay between the germline ends. Germline CDR1 SEHNR, CDR2 FQNEAQ (reference sequence). The CDR3 runs to 16 residues. CDR3 DNA sequence: TGTGCCAGCAGACACTTATTGGCGGCAGCGGGAAACACCATATATTTT. Its translation is CASRHLLAAAGNTIYF.

The chain combines TRBV5-1 with TRBJ2-1; D is unclear. The ends were cut back, 3 bases at V and 3 bases at J, with 10 bases in the middle. Germline assignment: CDR1 SGHRS and CDR2 YFSETQ. CDR3 length: 14 residues. In DNA, the CDR3 is TGCGCCAGCAGCTCGGACCCGCGCTACAATGAGCAGTTCTTC. It codes for CASSSDPRYNEQFF.

Of note for this clonotype: This could be a read error, since a much larger clone is one nucleotide away. The genes are TRBV14 and TRBJ2-1; 8 bases map to TRBD1. Germline values: CDR1 SGHDN, CDR2 FVKESK. This CDR3 spans 15 amino acids. CDR3 region: CASSQWTGSYNGQFF. CDR3 sequence (DNA): TGTGCCAGCAGCCAGTGGACAGGGTCCTACAATGGGCAGTTCTTC.

In regard to this clonotype: Since a much larger clone is just one base distant, this may be a read error. V and J are TRBV2 and TRBJ1-1; TRBD1 might be the D (5 bases). CDR3 length: 15 residues. The V gene's germline CDR1 is SNHLY and CDR2 FYNNEI. CDR3 in DNA: TGTGCCAGCGGTGAATTGGGCCGTGACAGATCTGAAGCTTTCTTT. This gives the protein CASGELGRDRSEAFF. The whole variable domain, filled in from reference TRBV2 and TRBJ1-1, reads EPEVTQTPSHQVTQMGQEVILRCVPISNHLYFYWYRQILGQKVEFLVSFYNNEISEKSEIFDDQFSVERPDGSNFTLKIRSTKLEDSAMYFCASGELGRDRSEAFFGQGTRLTVV.

This clonotype occurred many times. The chain uses TRBV7-3 and TRBJ2-1, with 9 bases fitting TRBD2. Germline V CDR1 and CDR2: SGHTA, FQGTGA. Trimming cost V 4 bases and J 4 bases; bases outside gene matches: 14. The CDR3 is made up of 18 amino acids. Here the CDR3 reads CASSSRLGRGGPYNEQFF. DNA for the CDR3: TGTGCCAGCAGCTCCCGCCTAGGGCGGGGGGGTCCATACAATGAGCAGTTCTTC.

There are many counts of this clonotype. The chain recombines TRBV29-1 with TRBJ1-1; tentative D call: TRBD1 (6 bases). Germline V gene lookup returns CDR1 SQVTM and CDR2 ANQGSEA. The CDR3 runs 13 residues. The V and J ends lost 7 bases and 4 bases respectively, with 16 bases between them. The CDR3 sequence: CSGNRVAGTEAFF. CDR3 sequence (DNA): TGCAGCGGAAACAGGGTTGCTGGCACTGAAGCTTTCTTT.

This clonotype showed up just a few times. V and J are TRBV6-1 and TRBJ1-6, with a possible D match to TRBD1 (5 bases). V was shortened by 4 bases and J by 0 bases, with 13 bases between the two germline ends. The CDR3 runs 17 residues. CDR1 is MNHNS and CDR2 is SASEGT in the germline V gene. For the CDR3, the DNA is TGTGCCAGCAGTGGACCGGACACCAGCTCCTATAATTCACCCCTCCACTTT. This gives the protein CASSGPDTSSYNSPLHF.

In this sample, this clonotype turned up a few times. The genes are TRBV5-6 and TRBJ1-2, with D perhaps matching TRBD1 (5 bases). The CDR3 consists of 15 residues. Germline V CDR1 and CDR2: SGHDT, YYEEEE. Trimming left V 6 bases short and J 1 base short, with 16 bases between. The CDR3 protein is CASTRPGMGNYGYTF. The CDR3 region has the DNA TGTGCCAGCACCCGGCCAGGGATGGGTAACTATGGCTACACCTTC. Full variable domain (rest looked up from reference TRBV5-6 and TRBJ1-2): DAGVTQSPTHLIKTRGQQVTLRCSPKSGHDTVSWYQQALGQGPQFIFQYYEEEERQRGNFPDRFSGHQFPNYSSELNVNALLLGDSALYLCASTRPGMGNYGYTFGSGTRLTVV.

The CDR3, as DNA: TGTGCCAGCTCAAAAGCCGGGTCCACCCAAACTTTCTCTGGGGCCAACGTCCTGACTTTC. Its translation is CASSKAGSTQTFSGANVLTF. The gene calls are TRBV18 and TRBJ2-6; D is unresolved. CDR3 size: 20 residues. The germline V gene encodes CDR1 KGHSH and CDR2 LQKENI. V shed 5 bases and J shed 0 bases, with 23 bases lying between them. Combining the CDR3 with reference TRBV18 and TRBJ2-6 gives the whole variable domain NAGVMQNPRHLVRRRGQEARLRCSPMKGHSHVYWYRQLPEEGLKFMVYLQKENIIDESGMPKERFSAEFPKEGPSILRIQQVVRGDSAAYFCASSKAGSTQTFSGANVLTFGAGSRLTVL.

This clonotype was found many times. V is TRBV20-1 and J is TRBJ1-4; D gene unclear. CDR1 and CDR2 from the germline V gene are DFQATT and SNEGSKA (reference sequence). V gave up 4 bases and J gave up 8 bases, with 8 bases separating them. The CDR3 is 11 residues long. Here the CDR3 reads CSAMGSEKLFF. DNA of the CDR3: TGCAGTGCTATGGGTTCGGAAAAACTGTTTTTT.

At least ten counts were recorded for this clonotype. V gene TRBV29-1 combines with J gene TRBJ1-1; D gene ambiguous. Trimming removed 4 bases at V and 1 base at J, with 10 bases between. Germline CDR1 and CDR2: SQVTM and ANQGSEA. The CDR3 is made up of 13 amino acids. The CDR3 loop reads CSVAGRSNTEAFF. In DNA form, the CDR3 reads TGCAGCGTTGCTGGACGGTCGAACACTGAAGCTTTCTTT.

The V and J genes are TRBV7-2 and TRBJ2-7, with D unresolved. Germline V CDR1 and CDR2: SGHTA, FQGNSA. The germline V and J ends were trimmed by 1 base and 7 bases, with 11 bases remaining between them. The CDR3 is 13 amino acids. CDR3 nucleotides: TGTGCCAGCAGCTTAGGGCCCATACGAGAGCAGTACTTC. The encoded protein is CASSLGPIREQYF. Variable domain in full (rest from reference TRBV7-2 and TRBJ2-7): GAGVSQSPSNKVTEKGKDVELRCDPISGHTALYWYRQSLGQGLEFLIYFQGNSAPDKSGLPSDRFSAERTGGSVSTLTIQRTQQEDSAVYLCASSLGPIREQYFGPGTRLTVT.

The chain carries TRBV28 and TRBJ2-5; D is uncertain. The CDR3 loop spans 15 amino acids. V dropped 4 bases and J dropped 7 bases, with 19 bases sitting between them. The V gene's germline CDR1 is MDHEN and CDR2 SYDVKM. Here the CDR3 DNA reads TGTGCCAGCAGTTCACCTAGGACGGCTTCGGGGACCCAGTACTTC. Protein: CASSSPRTASGTQYF. Combining the CDR3 with reference TRBV28 and TRBJ2-5 gives the whole variable domain DVKVTQSSRYLVKRTGEKVFLECVQDMDHENMFWYRQDPGLGLRLIYFSYDVKMKEKGDIPEGYSVSREKKERFSLILESASTNQTSMYLCASSSPRTASGTQYFGPGTRLLVL.

V gene TRBV6-2 or TRBV6-3 combines with J gene TRBJ2-3; either TRBD1 or TRBD2 may fit D (5 bases each). Germline V gene sequence: CDR1 MNHEY, CDR2 SVGEGT. This CDR3 comprises 18 residues. Trimming left V 0 bases short and J 0 bases short, with 16 bases between. The CDR3 loop is CASSYSTGLVTSTDTQYF. Here the CDR3 DNA reads TGTGCCAGCAGTTACTCGACGGGGCTAGTAACTAGCACAGATACGCAGTATTTT.

The chain joins TRBV7-2 to TRBJ2-7; 13 positions match TRBD2. There are 15 residues in the CDR3. V lost 5 bases and J lost 1; bases outside the gene matches: 2. Germline V gene lookup returns CDR1 SGHTA and CDR2 FQGNSA. The CDR3 DNA reads TGTGCCAGCAGCCAGACTAGCGGGGGGTCCTACGAGCAGTACTTC. This sequence encodes CASSQTSGGSYEQYF. The full variable domain, its missing parts supplied by reference TRBV7-2 and TRBJ2-7, is GAGVSQSPSNKVTEKGKDVELRCDPISGHTALYWYRQSLGQGLEFLIYFQGNSAPDKSGLPSDRFSAERTGGSVSTLTIQRTQQEDSAVYLCASSQTSGGSYEQYFGPGTRLTVT.